These 21 T cell receptor beta chains originate from one sample sequenced in a study of shared clonotypes between healthy human individuals. Some clones are missing from TCRdb's copy, which holds only in-frame ones; the method was immunoSEQ multiplex PCR. The sample has some 1.5 million clones; approximately 98% are singletons. The sequenced sample consisted of naive CD4+ T cells sorted from blood. Documented subset: CD45RA+ positively selected. Receptors originate from a man aged 25 to 40 in good health.

This chain uses TRBV5-1 with TRBJ2-7, with a weak D call TRBD2 (6 bases). This CDR3 has 15 amino acids. Deletions cut 0 bases from V and 3 bases from J, with 13 bases between. Looked up from germline, CDR1 is SGHRS and CDR2 is YFSETQ. CDR3 in DNA: TGCGCCAGCAGCTTGGCCGCCGGGAGTGTCTACGAGCAGTACTTC. It yields the protein CASSLAAGSVYEQYF. Full variable domain (outside the CDR3, taken from reference TRBV5-1 and TRBJ2-7): KAGVTQTPRYLIKTRGQQVTLSCSPISGHRSVSWYQQTPGQGLQFLFEYFSETQRNKGNFPGRFSGRQFSNSRSEMNVSTLELGDSALYLCASSLAAGSVYEQYFGPGTRLTVT.

The chain has TRBV18 and TRBJ2-7; weak D call: TRBD2 (6 bases). The CDR3 is 16 amino acids. V was cut by 2 bases and J by 2 bases, with 16 bases left in between. CDR1 and CDR2 (germline): KGHSH, LQKENI. The CDR3 loop is CASSPGAGGGAYEQYF. The CDR3 bases are TGTGCCAGCTCACCAGGGGCCGGGGGAGGCGCCTACGAGCAGTACTTC.

The V and J genes are TRBV9 and TRBJ2-1; no reliable D call. This CDR3 is built from 14 residues. Germline V CDR1 and CDR2: SGDLS, YYNGEE. V lost 0 bases and J 5 bases, leaving 9 bases between the germline ends. The CDR3 is CASSVVAGNNEQFF. CDR3 sequence (DNA): TGTGCCAGCAGCGTAGTGGCTGGCAACAATGAGCAGTTCTTC.

The CDR3 DNA reads TGTGCCAGCAGCTTGCGTAGGCAGGGCTACACCGGGGAGCTGTTTTTT. It is translated as CASSLRRQGYTGELFF. The chain has TRBV7-9 and TRBJ2-2; a weak D match, TRBD1 (5 bases). The CDR3 is 16 amino acids. Germline CDR1 is SEHNR and CDR2 is FQNEAQ (reference sequence). The ends were cut back, 3 bases at V and 3 bases at J, with 14 bases in the middle.

The rearrangement uses TRBV11-1 and TRBJ1-5; D ambiguous. Germline CDR1 reads SGHAT; CDR2 reads FQDESV (reference sequence). Trimming cost V 4 bases and J 11 bases, with 15 bases left between them. The CDR3 is made up of 13 amino acids. CDR3 protein: CASSSISGKTQHF. Here the CDR3 DNA reads TGTGCCAGCAGCTCGATATCGGGGAAAACCCAGCATTTT.

This clone occurred once. This chain joins TRBV4-1 and TRBJ1-2; the match to TRBD1 covers 7 bases. The length of the CDR3 is 15 residues. V lost 2 bases and J lost 3; bases outside the gene matches: 6. Germline V gene sequence: CDR1 MGHRA, CDR2 YSYEKL. The chain's CDR3 is CASSQLTQGDYGYTF. The DNA of the CDR3 is TGCGCCAGCAGCCAACTTACCCAGGGGGACTATGGCTACACCTTC.

The chain combines TRBV2 with TRBJ2-1; TRBD2 matches 9 bases. From germline, CDR1 is SNHLY and CDR2 FYNNEI. Unmatched junction bases numbered 9, after V lost 6 bases and J lost 0 bases. The CDR3 consists of 17 residues. This CDR3 is CASRISGRHLSYNEQFF. In nucleotides, the CDR3 is TGTGCCAGCAGGATTAGCGGGAGACACCTCTCCTACAATGAGCAGTTCTTC.

This clone was seen just once. The rearrangement links TRBV30 to TRBJ2-7; D perhaps matches TRBD2 (5 bases). The V end was cut by 0 bases, the J end by 3 bases, with 9 bases between. Germline assignment: CDR1 GTSNPN and CDR2 SVGIG (reference sequence). CDR3 size: 13 residues. This CDR3 reads CAWSVEGNYEQYF. As DNA, the CDR3 is TGTGCCTGGAGTGTAGAGGGAAACTACGAGCAGTACTTC.

The CDR3 here is CASSLGQGANQPQHF. CDR3 sequence (DNA): TGCGCCAGCAGCTTGGGACAGGGGGCTAATCAGCCCCAGCATTTT. V is TRBV5-1 and J is TRBJ1-5; 10 bases match TRBD1. Germline loops: CDR1 SGHRS, CDR2 YFSETQ. The CDR3 is 15 amino acids. Trimming removed 0 bases from V and 4 bases from J; junction bases left unmatched: 1.

The J gene is TRBJ2-1, the V gene TRBV7-8; 12 bases map to TRBD2. The CDR3 has 17 residues. J gave up 5 bases and V 2 bases, and 7 bases lay outside the gene matches. Germline V lookup: CDR1 SGHVS, CDR2 FQNEAQ. CDR3 in amino acids: CASSLLTSGRQDNEQFF. The CDR3 nucleotides read TGTGCCAGCAGCTTATTAACTAGCGGGAGGCAGGACAATGAGCAGTTCTTC.

The genes are TRBV29-1 and TRBJ2-1; 9 nucleotides line up with TRBD2. Trimming took 0 bases from V and 1 from J; bases not matched to a gene: 1. This CDR3 is 15 amino acids long. Germline CDR1 is SQVTM and CDR2 is ANQGSEA. The CDR3 is CSVEDLAGSYNEQFF. For the CDR3, the DNA is TGCAGCGTTGAAGATCTAGCGGGATCCTACAATGAGCAGTTCTTC.

A word on this clone: Other DNA sequences within the sample encode an identical CDR3. This chain links TRBV7-2 with TRBJ1-5; D gene ambiguous. CDR3 size: 12 residues. Trimming removed 2 bases at V and 1 base at J, with 0 bases between. Germline CDR1 reads SGHTA; CDR2 reads FQGNSA. This CDR3 reads CASSLSNQPQHF. In DNA, the CDR3 is TGTGCCAGCAGCTTAAGCAATCAGCCCCAGCATTTT.

The chain uses TRBV7-8 and TRBJ2-7; perhaps D is TRBD1 or TRBD2 (5 bases each). V dropped 4 bases and J dropped 6 bases, with 13 bases sitting between them. Germline CDR1 and CDR2: SGHVS and FQNEAQ. There are 13 residues in the CDR3. DNA of the CDR3: TGTGCCAGCAGCTCCAGGCCCGGGGCCGAGCAGTACTTC. It specifies CASSSRPGAEQYF. Together with reference TRBV7-8 and TRBJ2-7, the CDR3 gives the full variable domain: GAGVSQSPRYKVAKRGQDVALRCDPISGHVSLFWYQQALGQGPEFLTYFQNEAQLDKSGLPSDRFFAERPEGSVSTLKIQRTQQEDSAVYLCASSSRPGAEQYFGPGTRLTVT.

This rearrangement joins TRBV6-1 to TRBJ2-1, with 7 bases aligning to TRBD2. Germline V gene sequence: CDR1 MNHNS, CDR2 SASEGT. V shed 4 bases, J shed 4 bases, and the junction held 7 bases outside the gene matches. This CDR3 is 15 amino acids long. Here the CDR3 reads CASSASSGKYNEQFF. In DNA form, the CDR3 reads TGTGCCAGCAGTGCTTCGAGCGGGAAATACAATGAGCAGTTCTTC.

In DNA, the CDR3 is TGTGCCAGCAGCGCCGCAAACACCGGGGAGCTGTTTTTT. Amino acids: CASSAANTGELFF. The chain combines TRBV9 with TRBJ2-2, with unresolved D. CDR1 is SGDLS, CDR2 YYNGEE, per germline. Trimming removed 3 bases at V and 2 bases at J, with 5 bases between. The CDR3 covers 13 residues.

V and J are TRBV7-2 and TRBJ2-2; TRBD2 matches 10 bases. J gave up 3 bases and V 6 bases, and 4 bases lay outside the gene matches. The CDR3 runs to 15 residues. From germline, CDR1 is SGHTA and CDR2 FQGNSA. CDR3 nucleotides: TGTGCCAGCAGGGAAGCGGGAGGGTACACCGGGGAGCTGTTTTTT. As protein: CASREAGGYTGELFF. Combining the CDR3 with reference TRBV7-2 and TRBJ2-2 gives the whole variable domain GAGVSQSPSNKVTEKGKDVELRCDPISGHTALYWYRQSLGQGLEFLIYFQGNSAPDKSGLPSDRFSAERTGGSVSTLTIQRTQQEDSAVYLCASREAGGYTGELFFGEGSRLTVL.

The genes are TRBV6-5 and TRBJ2-3; a possible D gene is TRBD2 (6 bases). Germline CDR1 and CDR2: MNHEY and SVGAGI. This CDR3 spans 14 amino acids. Trimming removed 6 bases at V and 2 bases at J, with 12 bases between. The CDR3 DNA follows: TGTGCCAGCAGGGAGGGTGGGTCCACAGATACGCAGTATTTT. It specifies CASREGGSTDTQYF.

A single count supports this clone. This chain connects TRBV18 to TRBJ1-3, with TRBD1 as a possible D gene (5 bases). The CDR3 is made up of 15 amino acids. V lost 0 bases, J lost 4 bases, and 10 bases lay in between. Per germline, CDR1 KGHSH and CDR2 LQKENI. The CDR3 loop is CASSPPSSGGNTIYF. The CDR3 region has the DNA TGTGCCAGCTCACCACCGTCGTCAGGGGGAAACACCATATATTTT.

This clone was counted a few times. The identical CDR3 is also encoded by other nucleotide sequences in the sample. The chain has TRBV28 and TRBJ1-5; D is ambiguous. The germline V gene has CDR1 MDHEN and CDR2 SYDVKM. This CDR3 has 11 residues. V lost 3 bases and J 7 bases, leaving 4 bases between the germline ends. In DNA, the CDR3 is TGTGCCAGCAGTTTTGGGCAGCCCCAGCATTTT. This sequence encodes CASSFGQPQHF.

The chain employs TRBV5-4 and TRBJ2-1; TRBD2 matches at 13 bases. The V segment lost 4 bases and the J segment 1 base; nucleotides outside the gene matches: 11. Germline assignment: CDR1 SGHNT and CDR2 YYREEE (reference sequence). The CDR3 runs 19 residues. The chain's CDR3 is CASSPRWTSGSLSYNEQFF. The CDR3 DNA reads as TGTGCCAGCAGCCCGAGGTGGACTAGCGGGAGTTTATCCTACAATGAGCAGTTCTTC.

The chain employs TRBV6-1 and TRBJ2-2; TRBD2 might be the D (6 bases). Germline V gene lookup returns CDR1 MNHNS and CDR2 SASEGT. This CDR3 has 14 amino acids. V lost 4 bases and J lost 9, with 15 bases in between. CDR3 sequence: CASSVSWDFRELFF. CDR3 coding DNA: TGTGCCAGCAGTGTTTCTTGGGACTTTCGGGAGCTGTTTTTT.